Listed here are 25 T cell receptor beta chains from one sample, sequenced in a study of blood T cell repertoires in COVID-19. Data came from immunoSEQ multiplex PCR; TCRdb stores just in-frame clones and leaves some out. In the table there are approximately 260,000 clones, 84% of which are singletons. The sample taken for sequencing was peripheral blood. All receptors derive from a human donor in a cohort sampled during active COVID-19.

This clone has only one observation. The chain has TRBV6-5 and TRBJ2-5; maybe TRBD1 (6 bases). This CDR3 has 14 residues. Trimming stripped 6 bases from V and 3 bases from J, with 14 bases between. Germline CDR1 is MNHEY and CDR2 is SVGAGI. CDR3 sequence (DNA): TGTGCCAGCAGGGTAATCTGGACAGAAGAGACCCAGTACTTC. The encoded protein is CASRVIWTEETQYF.

This sequence joins TRBV5-1 and TRBJ2-1; D remains unclear. Germline V gene lookup returns CDR1 SGHRS and CDR2 YFSETQ. V was pared by 2 bases and J by 6 bases, with 12 bases between. The CDR3 spans 14 residues. In DNA form, the CDR3 reads TGCGCCAGCAGCTTCCCCAGACAATTCAATGAGCAGTTCTTC. Its translation: CASSFPRQFNEQFF.

The chain combines TRBV9 with TRBJ2-2; 7 bases fit TRBD2. This CDR3 has 16 residues. CDR1 is SGDLS and CDR2 is YYNGEE in the germline V gene. V trimming: 0 bases; J trimming: 3 bases; junction bases outside the gene matches: 5. The CDR3 protein is CASSVGSGTYTGELFF. In nucleotides, the CDR3 is TGTGCCAGCAGCGTAGGAAGCGGGACCTACACCGGGGAGCTGTTTTTT.

The chain joins TRBV6-6 to TRBJ2-5; 8 bases are shared with TRBD1. This CDR3 is built from 14 residues. J lost 3 bases, V lost 4 bases, and 4 bases had no gene match. Germline V gene lookup returns CDR1 MNHNY and CDR2 SVGAGI (reference sequence). The CDR3 DNA sequence: TGTGCCAGCAGTTCCCGGGGACAGGAAGAGACCCAGTACTTC. Translated: CASSSRGQEETQYF.

This chain uses TRBV5-6 with TRBJ1-5; D gene ambiguous. Trimming left V 1 base short and J 4 bases short, with 9 bases between. There are 14 residues in the CDR3. Germline loops: CDR1 SGHDT, CDR2 YYEEEE. The CDR3 is CASSLNRINQPQHF. CDR3 sequence (DNA): TGTGCCAGCAGCTTGAACAGAATTAATCAGCCCCAGCATTTT.

V and J are TRBV5-1 and TRBJ2-5; D might be TRBD2 (5 bases). There are 14 residues in the CDR3. The V end lost 0 bases, the J end lost 4 bases, and 10 bases lay between the germline ends. In germline, CDR1 is SGHRS, CDR2 YFSETQ. CDR3 in amino acids: CASSLEGDTETQYF. CDR3 DNA: TGCGCCAGCAGCTTGGAGGGAGACACAGAGACCCAGTACTTC.

V is TRBV19 and J is TRBJ1-2, with D possibly being TRBD1 (5 bases). The germline V and J ends were trimmed by 7 bases and 8 bases, with 17 bases remaining between them. The CDR3 length is 13 residues. Germline CDR1 reads LNHDA; CDR2 reads SQIVND (reference sequence). In DNA, the CDR3 is TGTGCCAGTAAGGGGCAGGGAATAGGGGGCTACACCTTC. Translated: CASKGQGIGGYTF.

The V call is TRBV6-1, the J call TRBJ2-3; 8 nucleotides line up with TRBD1. CDR1 is MNHNS and CDR2 is SASEGT in the germline V gene. The CDR3 sequence is 17 residues long. Unmatched junction bases numbered 11, after V lost 2 bases and J lost 4 bases. CDR3 sequence: CASSEFSWQGAPDTQYF. In DNA form, the CDR3 reads TGTGCCAGCAGTGAATTCTCTTGGCAGGGGGCCCCAGATACGCAGTATTTT.

The V call is TRBV28, the J call TRBJ1-6, with 8 bases aligning to TRBD1. The germline V gene encodes CDR1 MDHEN and CDR2 SYDVKM. The ends lost 2 bases at V and 10 bases at J; junction bases unmatched: 10. The CDR3 consists of 16 residues. CDR3 residues: CASSLRGRGQSSPLHF. DNA for the CDR3: TGTGCCAGCAGTTTAAGGGGCAGGGGGCAATCCTCACCCCTCCACTTT.

V and J are TRBV5-8 and TRBJ1-1; 7 nucleotides align to TRBD1. In germline, CDR1 is SGHTS, CDR2 YDEGEE. This CDR3 comprises 15 residues. The V gene end was trimmed by 1 base and the J gene end by 6 bases; junction bases not matched to a gene: 9. The DNA for the CDR3 is TGTGCCAGCAGCTTGAGTAGTACAGGGGTCCCTGAAGCTTTCTTT. Translation gives CASSLSSTGVPEAFF. The full variable domain, its missing parts supplied by reference TRBV5-8 and TRBJ1-1, is EAGVTQSPTHLIKTRGQQATLRCSPISGHTSVYWYQQALGLGLQFLLWYDEGEERNRGNFPPRFSGRQFPNYSSELNVNALELEDSALYLCASSLSSTGVPEAFFGQGTRLTVV.

The CDR3 sequence is CASSPWGGGLAKNIQYF. The CDR3 nucleotides are TGTGCCAGCAGCCCCTGGGGCGGGGGGCTAGCCAAAAACATTCAGTACTTC. The chain carries TRBV7-2 and TRBJ2-4; 8 nucleotides line up with TRBD2. J was trimmed by 0 bases and V by 5 bases; bases with no gene match: 9. The length of the CDR3 is 17 residues. From germline, CDR1 is SGHTA and CDR2 FQGNSA.

The chain joins TRBV27 to TRBJ1-3, with TRBD1 identical over 9 bases. This CDR3 has 19 amino acids. The V gene end was trimmed by 5 bases and the J gene end by 1 base; junction bases not matched to a gene: 15. Germline V CDR1 and CDR2: MNHEY, SMNVEV (reference sequence). The CDR3 loop reads CASSPRQGDFFLSGNTIYF. The CDR3 DNA reads TGTGCCAGCAGTCCAAGACAGGGGGACTTTTTCTTATCTGGAAACACCATATATTTT.

The rearrangement links TRBV5-6 to TRBJ2-7, with D unclear. Germline lookup yields CDR1 SGHDT and CDR2 YYEEEE. The V and J ends lost 0 bases and 2 bases respectively, with 12 bases between them. CDR3 length: 15 residues. The CDR3 coding sequence is TGTGCCAGCAGCTTGGGACTTTACGGAGCCTACGAGCAGTACTTC. Its protein product is CASSLGLYGAYEQYF.

This clone appeared once. The chain joins TRBV10-3 to TRBJ2-7, with 10 bases that match TRBD1. There are 16 residues in the CDR3. The trim removed 2 bases at V and 6 bases at J, leaving 10 bases unmatched. In germline, CDR1 is ENHRY, CDR2 SYGVKD. The CDR3 nucleotides read TGTGCCATCAGTGAGGCCAACCGGGACAGGGGATCCGAGCAGTACTTC. Translated: CAISEANRDRGSEQYF.

This clone was picked up one time. This chain connects TRBV5-8 to TRBJ1-3, with TRBD1 as a possible D gene (5 bases). The germline gives CDR1 SGHTS, CDR2 YDEGEE. This CDR3 contains 17 residues. The ends were cut back, 4 bases at V and 0 bases at J, with 17 bases in the middle. CDR3 region: CASSPWRDVGSGNTIYF. CDR3 nucleotides: TGTGCCAGCAGCCCCTGGAGGGACGTGGGCTCTGGAAACACCATATATTTT.

A word on this clone: The sample holds other DNA sequences that translate to the same CDR3. The chain couples TRBV10-3 to TRBJ2-7; the D gene is possibly TRBD1 (6 bases). The CDR3 covers 14 residues. V lost 3 bases, J lost 4 bases, and 13 bases lay in between. Germline assignment: CDR1 ENHRY and CDR2 SYGVKD. The CDR3 here is CAISEGQGSYEQYF. The CDR3 coding sequence is TGTGCCATCAGTGAAGGGCAGGGGAGTTACGAGCAGTACTTC.

A single count supports this clone. This rearrangement joins TRBV6-1 to TRBJ1-2; D ambiguous. This CDR3 is built from 12 residues. Per the germline V gene, CDR1 is MNHNS and CDR2 is SASEGT. The V end was cut by 3 bases, the J end by 4 bases, with 6 bases between. CDR3 bases: TGTGCCAGCAGTGACAGACTCTATGGCTACACCTTC. It encodes CASSDRLYGYTF.

The rearrangement links TRBV6-2 or TRBV6-3 to TRBJ1-4; 7 bases are shared with TRBD1. This CDR3 is 15 amino acids long. The junction had 13 bases not matched to a gene; V was cut back by 6 bases and J by 9 bases. Looked up from germline, CDR1 is MNHEY and CDR2 is SVGEGT. This chain's CDR3 is CASSREGQMRQKLFF. As DNA, the CDR3 is TGTGCCAGCAGCCGCGAGGGACAGATGCGGCAAAAACTGTTTTTT.

The rearrangement uses TRBV3-1 (or the pseudogene TRBV3-2) and TRBJ1-3; 7 positions agree with TRBD1. The trim removed 4 bases at V and 1 base at J, leaving 7 bases unmatched. Germline lookup yields CDR1 LGHDT and CDR2 YNNKEL (reference sequence). This CDR3 has 16 amino acids. The CDR3 DNA reads as TGTGCCAGCAGCCTATACAGGGGATTGTCTGGAAACACCATATATTTT. As protein: CASSLYRGLSGNTIYF.

This chain uses TRBV19 with TRBJ2-1; D is possibly TRBD2 (6 bases). This CDR3 contains 14 residues. Trimming shortened V by 11 bases and J by 3 bases, and 17 bases separated the two germline ends. The V gene's germline CDR1 is LNHDA and CDR2 SQIVND (reference sequence). The CDR3 DNA is TGTGCCGTCGGAGGGTCCCATGTCTACAATGAGCAGTTCTTC. As protein: CAVGGSHVYNEQFF.

The chain uses TRBV5-6 and TRBJ1-2; a weak D match, TRBD1 (6 bases). The CDR3 is made up of 17 amino acids. V was trimmed by 1 base and J by 4 bases, leaving 20 bases between them. Germline lookup yields CDR1 SGHDT and CDR2 YYEEEE. The chain's CDR3 is CASSLFRSRGAIYGYTF. CDR3 coding DNA: TGTGCCAGCAGCTTGTTCCGGAGCAGGGGAGCAATCTATGGCTACACCTTC.

The chain links TRBV7-2 to TRBJ2-5; TRBD2 aligns across 9 bases. The length of the CDR3 is 16 residues. V lost 1 base and J lost 3; bases outside the gene matches: 6. In germline, CDR1 is SGHTA, CDR2 FQGNSA. The DNA of the CDR3 is TGTGCCAGCAGCTTAGGATGGACTAGCGCCAAAGAGACCCAGTACTTC. Its protein is CASSLGWTSAKETQYF.

The chain carries TRBV7-6 and TRBJ2-7; D might be TRBD2 (6 bases). Germline CDR1 SGHVS, CDR2 FNYEAQ. This CDR3 has 13 residues. Trimming removed 5 bases from V and 5 bases from J, with 13 bases in between. The CDR3 sequence: CASSAKWEDEQYF. The CDR3 DNA reads as TGTGCCAGCAGCGCAAAATGGGAGGACGAGCAGTACTTC. Full variable domain (outside the CDR3, taken from reference TRBV7-6 and TRBJ2-7): GAGVSQSPRYKVTKRGQDVALRCDPISGHVSLYWYRQALGQGPEFLTYFNYEAQQDKSGLPNDRFSAERPEGSISTLTIQRTEQRDSAMYRCASSAKWEDEQYFGPGTRLTVT.

The chain joins TRBV28 to TRBJ2-7; weak D call: TRBD2 (5 bases). Looked up from germline, CDR1 is MDHEN and CDR2 is SYDVKM. The CDR3 consists of 12 residues. Trimming took off 11 bases at V and 7 bases at J, with 18 bases between the two ends. The CDR3 bases are TGTGCCTGGCGGACTGGGCATGGGGAGCAGTACTTC. This encodes CAWRTGHGEQYF.

This chain joins TRBV3-1 (or the pseudogene TRBV3-2) and TRBJ1-3; D uncertain. The germline gives CDR1 LGHDT, CDR2 YNNKEL (reference sequence). With 4 bases removed from V and 0 bases from J, the gap between germline ends came to 13 bases. The CDR3 is 16 residues long. For the CDR3, the DNA is TGTGCCAGCAGCCCCTTAAACAGCCTCTCTGGAAACACCATATATTTT. Amino acid sequence: CASSPLNSLSGNTIYF.